This passage covers 23 T cell receptor beta chains from one sample sequenced in a study of blood T cell repertoires in COVID-19. Sequencing was performed with immunoSEQ multiplex PCR; in TCRdb, only in-frame clones are kept and a portion is missing. In the table there are some 90,000 clones, 86% of which are singletons. The sequencing sample was made of peripheral blood. Receptors were obtained from a woman aged 80 or older with acute or convalescent COVID-19.

This clone has only a few counts. The chain recombines TRBV7-8 with TRBJ1-2; possibly TRBD1 for D (6 bases). CDR3 length equals 14 residues. Germline loops: CDR1 SGHVS, CDR2 FQNEAQ. Trimming shortened V by 1 base and J by 5 bases, and 11 bases separated the two germline ends. CDR3 nucleotides: TGTGCCAGCAGCTTAGGTGGACAGAAGTATGGCTACACCTTC. Amino acids: CASSLGGQKYGYTF.

The genes are TRBV11-1 and TRBJ1-2; D remains ambiguous. CDR1 SGHAT and CDR2 FQDESV come from the germline V gene (reference sequence). The CDR3 covers 13 residues. Trimming took 3 bases from V and 2 from J, leaving 7 bases between them. CDR3 DNA: TGTGCCAGCAGCTTGAGGCGGAACTATGGCTACACCTTC. As protein: CASSLRRNYGYTF.

Here the CDR3 reads CASQGLGGEQFF. DNA of the CDR3: TGTGCCAGCCAAGGGTTGGGGGGTGAGCAGTTCTTC. The chain couples TRBV3-1 (or the pseudogene TRBV3-2) to TRBJ2-1; tentative D call: TRBD2 (6 bases). From germline, CDR1 is LGHDT and CDR2 YNNKEL (reference sequence). This CDR3 is built from 12 residues. The V gene lost 8 bases and the J gene lost 9 bases, with 14 bases spanning the gap.

The chain combines TRBV18 with TRBJ2-7; 9 bases align to TRBD1. V shed 3 bases and J 5 bases; nucleotides not matched to a gene: 5. Germline lookup yields CDR1 KGHSH and CDR2 LQKENI. CDR3 length: 14 amino acids. CDR3 nucleotide sequence: TGTGCCAGCTCACCTGGGACAGGGTTCCACGAGCAGTACTTC. This translates into CASSPGTGFHEQYF.

The CDR3 loop reads CASSFSTGSVTEAFF. CDR3 coding DNA: TGCGCCAGCAGCTTCTCGACAGGGTCGGTCACTGAAGCTTTCTTT. The rearrangement uses TRBV5-1 and TRBJ1-1; 7 bases match TRBD1. V was pared by 2 bases and J by 4 bases, with 8 bases of the junction left unmatched. The CDR3 has 15 residues. The germline V gene has CDR1 SGHRS and CDR2 YFSETQ.

As DNA, the CDR3 is TGTGCCAGCAGCGGGGGGAGTACGAAGCAGTACTTC. Its translation is CASSGGSTKQYF. The rearrangement joins TRBV5-6 to TRBJ2-7; tentatively, D is TRBD2 (6 bases). Trimming removed 4 bases at V and 8 bases at J, with 13 bases between. This CDR3 has 12 amino acids. Germline assignment: CDR1 SGHDT and CDR2 YYEEEE.

This chain connects TRBV7-9 to TRBJ1-4; D perhaps matches TRBD1 (5 bases). Germline V lookup: CDR1 SEHNR, CDR2 FQNEAQ (reference sequence). The CDR3 consists of 15 residues. V was pared by 1 base and J by 10 bases, with 16 bases between. CDR3 bases: TGTGCCAGCAGCTTAGTCGGGTCGAGCCAGGGAAAACTGTTTTTT. Its protein is CASSLVGSSQGKLFF.

The chain employs TRBV28 and TRBJ1-1; D is uncertain. The V gene's germline CDR1 is MDHEN and CDR2 SYDVKM. The ends were cut back, 2 bases at V and 1 base at J, with 8 bases in the middle. This CDR3 contains 14 residues. CDR3 sequence: CASSLAGRNTEAFF. The CDR3 nucleotides read TGTGCCAGCAGTTTAGCAGGAAGGAACACTGAAGCTTTCTTT.

The rearrangement uses TRBV24-1 and TRBJ2-1; a possible D gene is TRBD2 (6 bases). This CDR3 has 17 residues. The V gene lost 5 bases and the J gene lost 4 bases, with 20 bases spanning the gap. Germline V gives CDR1 KGHDR, CDR2 SFDVKD. This chain's CDR3 is CATSGLKGGGSYNEQFF. The CDR3 DNA sequence: TGTGCCACCAGTGGCCTCAAGGGTGGGGGGTCATACAATGAGCAGTTCTTC.

This chain joins TRBV7-2 and TRBJ2-3; 8 nucleotides match TRBD2. The J segment lost 6 bases and the V segment lost 5 bases, leaving 13 bases of the junction unmatched. The CDR3 sequence is 16 residues long. In germline, CDR1 is SGHTA, CDR2 FQGNSA. DNA for the CDR3: TGTGCCAGCAGCCCACGTTGGACTAGCAGTACTGATACGCAGTATTTT. It yields the protein CASSPRWTSSTDTQYF.

V and J are TRBV5-1 and TRBJ2-3, with 9 bases identical to TRBD2. The CDR3 has 15 residues. Germline lookup yields CDR1 SGHRS and CDR2 YFSETQ. Trimming removed 4 bases from V and 1 base from J; junction bases left unmatched: 4. DNA for the CDR3: TGCGCCAGCAGCACTGGACTAGCGCGCACAGATACGCAGTATTTT. The encoded protein is CASSTGLARTDTQYF.

The table lists this clone with a count of one. V and J are TRBV7-6 and TRBJ2-7; 11 nucleotides line up with TRBD1. Germline CDR1 SGHVS, CDR2 FNYEAQ. This CDR3 is 15 amino acids long. Trimming at V came to 2 bases and at J to 5 bases, leaving 5 bases not matched to a gene. CDR3 protein: CASSLTPGQGDEQYF. CDR3 DNA sequence: TGTGCCAGCAGCTTAACCCCGGGACAGGGGGACGAGCAGTACTTC.

The rearrangement links TRBV20-1 to TRBJ1-2; D gene uncertain. This CDR3 contains 11 residues. Trimming stripped 4 bases from V and 4 bases from J, with 7 bases between. CDR1 is DFQATT and CDR2 is SNEGSKA in the germline V gene (reference sequence). The CDR3 is CSATDTYGYTF. The CDR3 nucleotides are TGCAGTGCTACCGACACCTATGGCTACACCTTC.

The chain links TRBV30 to TRBJ2-7; D is possibly TRBD1 (6 bases). Germline assignment: CDR1 GTSNPN and CDR2 SVGIG (reference sequence). This CDR3 has 11 residues. V lost 5 bases and J lost 4, with 9 bases in between. CDR3 in DNA: TGTGCCTGGCCTACAGGGTACGAGCAGTACTTC. Its translation: CAWPTGYEQYF.

This chain links TRBV19 with TRBJ1-6; 11 positions agree with TRBD1. Trimming took 3 bases from V and 5 from J; bases not matched to a gene: 3. Per germline, CDR1 LNHDA and CDR2 SQIVND (reference sequence). This CDR3 spans 16 amino acids. The CDR3 bases are TGTGCCAGTAGTATTGGGGACAGGGGGAATAATTCACCCCTCCACTTT. It yields the protein CASSIGDRGNNSPLHF.

The J gene is TRBJ2-7, the V gene TRBV5-4; D gene unclear. This CDR3 region has 14 residues. The germline gives CDR1 SGHNT, CDR2 YYREEE (reference sequence). V lost 0 bases and J lost 0, with 7 bases in between. The CDR3 sequence is CASSLDISSYEQYF. CDR3 coding DNA: TGTGCCAGCAGCTTGGACATCAGCTCCTACGAGCAGTACTTC.

In this sample, this clone turned up a few times. The chain uses TRBV3-1 (or the pseudogene TRBV3-2) and TRBJ1-1, with D possibly being TRBD1 (6 bases). Germline V gene sequence: CDR1 LGHDT, CDR2 YNNKEL (reference sequence). V lost 5 bases to trimming and J lost 7 bases, with 20 bases between them. This CDR3 region has 15 residues. The CDR3 bases are TGTGCCAGCAGCGACTCTCCAGGGGCCCGATTTGAAGCTTTCTTT. Translated: CASSDSPGARFEAFF.

V and J are TRBV19 and TRBJ2-1; 9 bases are a match to TRBD1. The CDR3 has 17 amino acids. Germline-derived CDR1 and CDR2 are LNHDA and SQIVND (reference sequence). The junction had 7 bases not matched to a gene; V was cut back by 4 bases and J by 0 bases. CDR3 nucleotide sequence: TGTGCCAGTAGTAGTTGGACAGGGGCGAGCTCCTACAATGAGCAGTTCTTC. Its protein is CASSSWTGASSYNEQFF.

The genes are TRBV6-5 and TRBJ1-1; D is perhaps TRBD1 (6 bases). CDR1 MNHEY and CDR2 SVGAGI come from the germline V gene. V gave up 4 bases and J gave up 6 bases, with 12 bases separating them. CDR3 size: 13 residues. CDR3 sequence reads: CASSFSRGSEAFF. CDR3 nucleotides: TGTGCCAGCAGTTTTTCCAGGGGCTCTGAAGCTTTCTTT.

The genes are TRBV9 and TRBJ2-5; D possibly corresponds to TRBD2 (5 bases). Germline V gene sequence: CDR1 SGDLS, CDR2 YYNGEE. V was shortened by 3 bases and J by 2 bases, with 11 bases between the two germline ends. The CDR3 has 14 amino acids. CDR3 nucleotide sequence: TGTGCCAGCAGCGGGACGGGATGGCAAGAGACCCAGTACTTC. Translated, it gives CASSGTGWQETQYF.

This chain uses TRBV19 with TRBJ1-1; 9 bases fit TRBD1. This CDR3 has 15 amino acids. J gave up 4 bases and V 5 bases, and 8 bases lay outside the gene matches. Germline V gene data show CDR1 as LNHDA and CDR2 as SQIVND (reference sequence). The CDR3 nucleotides are TGTGCCAGTAGTCCTCTGGACAGGGGAGTCACTGAAGCTTTCTTT. Protein sequence: CASSPLDRGVTEAFF.

This clone was counted a single time. The CDR3 sequence is CASSVAPRTGSFTDTQYF. The CDR3 DNA sequence: TGTGCCAGCAGCGTAGCCCCTCGGACAGGCTCCTTCACAGATACGCAGTATTTT. The V call is TRBV9, the J call TRBJ2-3; TRBD1 matches at 7 bases. CDR1 is SGDLS, CDR2 YYNGEE, per germline. Trimming cost V 0 bases and J 2 bases; bases outside gene matches: 12. There are 18 residues in the CDR3.

V gene TRBV2 combines with J gene TRBJ2-5, with 8 bases that match TRBD1. The CDR3 runs to 12 residues. The V gene end was trimmed by 8 bases and the J gene end by 5 bases; junction bases not matched to a gene: 4. CDR1 and CDR2 (germline): SNHLY, FYNNEI. The CDR3 nucleotides are TGTGCCAGCGGGACAGGTTGGGAGACCCAGTACTTC. Translated, it gives CASGTGWETQYF.